These 8 T cell receptor beta chains share one sample of origin, sequenced in a study of shared clonotypes between healthy human individuals. Some clones are missing from TCRdb's copy, which holds only in-frame ones; the method was immunoSEQ multiplex PCR. The repertoire holds about 490,000 clones, 65% to 80% seen once, with 9.5% to 15% in the top ten. The sample taken for sequencing was PBMCs. All receptors derive from a woman in her thirties or forties in good health. Some clones in this sample may be carry-over from other donors' samples.

V and J are TRBV5-4 and TRBJ2-3; D remains unclear. V dropped 0 bases and J dropped 2 bases, with 7 bases sitting between them. Germline CDR1 reads SGHNT; CDR2 reads YYREEE (reference sequence). There are 14 residues in the CDR3. The CDR3 DNA sequence: TGTGCCAGCAGCTTGGGGATACCCACAGATACGCAGTATTTT. It encodes CASSLGIPTDTQYF.

This clone was recorded only once. This chain uses TRBV11-2 with TRBJ1-2; D remains ambiguous. The CDR3 runs 13 residues. Per the germline V gene, CDR1 is SGHAT and CDR2 is FQNNGV. Trimming cost V 6 bases and J 4 bases, with 12 bases left between them. In DNA form, the CDR3 reads TGTGCCAGCAGAAAATTAGGCGGCTATGGCTACACCTTC. Its translation: CASRKLGGYGYTF. The full variable domain, rest sourced from reference TRBV11-2 and TRBJ1-2, is EAGVAQSPRYKIIEKRQSVAFWCNPISGHATLYWYQQILGQGPKLLIQFQNNGVVDDSQLPKDRFSAERLKGVDSTLKIQPAKLEDSAVYLCASRKLGGYGYTFGSGTRLTVV.

The CDR3 DNA follows: TGTGCCAGCACCAAAGGGGGCCAGCCCTACGAGCAGTACTTC. It specifies CASTKGGQPYEQYF. The V call is TRBV2, the J call TRBJ2-5; 7 bases agree with TRBD1. The J call is in doubt because the DNA end fits TRBJ2-7 better. The CDR3 has 14 residues. CDR1 and CDR2 (germline): SNHLY, FYNNEI.

The chain is built from TRBV4-2 and TRBJ2-7; 11 positions agree with TRBD2. The CDR3 is 18 residues long. Germline V gene lookup returns CDR1 LGHNA and CDR2 YNFKEQ. V lost 0 bases and J lost 4; bases outside the gene matches: 11. CDR3 nucleotide sequence: TGTGCCAGCAGCCAAGAGGACGTAGCGGGAGGGCCTCTGTACGAGCAGTACTTC. Translation gives CASSQEDVAGGPLYEQYF.

This chain connects TRBV27 to TRBJ2-6; D gene uncertain. Between the trimmed V and J ends, which lost 2 bases and 0 bases, there was a span of 11 bases. There are 17 residues in the CDR3. Germline V CDR1 and CDR2: MNHEY, SMNVEV (reference sequence). CDR3 region: CASSLVAPRSGANVLTF. The DNA for the CDR3 is TGTGCCAGCAGTTTAGTTGCACCTCGCTCTGGGGCCAACGTCCTGACTTTC.

The chain employs TRBV5-1 and TRBJ2-3, with TRBD2 matching over 10 bases. The CDR3 is made up of 17 amino acids. V trimming: 0 bases; J trimming: 0 bases; junction bases outside the gene matches: 4. Germline V gene data show CDR1 as SGHRS and CDR2 as YFSETQ. As DNA, the CDR3 is TGCGCCAGCAGCTTGGTCCCTAGCGGGGGCAGCACAGATACGCAGTATTTT. Its translation: CASSLVPSGGSTDTQYF.

The rearrangement links TRBV7-9 to TRBJ2-3; 9 bases are a match to TRBD1. Germline CDR1 SEHNR, CDR2 FQNEAQ (reference sequence). J lost 4 bases, V lost 1 base, and 6 bases had no gene match. CDR3 length: 16 residues. CDR3 sequence (DNA): TGTGCCAGCAGCTTAGGTTCGAGACAGGGGGCAGATACGCAGTATTTT. Amino acid sequence: CASSLGSRQGADTQYF.

The V call is TRBV10-3, the J call TRBJ2-1; 9 bases fit TRBD2. V trimming: 5 bases; J trimming: 2 bases; junction bases outside the gene matches: 10. The CDR3 consists of 17 residues. Per the germline V gene, CDR1 is ENHRY and CDR2 is SYGVKD. The CDR3, as DNA: TGTGCCATCAGTCCCCGGGCTAGCGGGATAACCTACAATGAGCAGTTCTTC. Its translation: CAISPRASGITYNEQFF.